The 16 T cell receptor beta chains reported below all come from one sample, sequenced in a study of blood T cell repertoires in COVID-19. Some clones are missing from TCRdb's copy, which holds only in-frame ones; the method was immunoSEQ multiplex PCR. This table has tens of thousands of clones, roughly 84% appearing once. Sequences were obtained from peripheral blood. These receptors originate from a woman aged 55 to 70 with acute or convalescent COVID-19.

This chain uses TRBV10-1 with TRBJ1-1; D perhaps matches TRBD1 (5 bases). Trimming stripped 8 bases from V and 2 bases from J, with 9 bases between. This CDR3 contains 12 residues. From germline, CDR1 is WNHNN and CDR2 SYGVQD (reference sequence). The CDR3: CASHTGNTEAFF. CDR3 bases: TGCGCCAGCCATACAGGAAACACTGAAGCTTTCTTT.

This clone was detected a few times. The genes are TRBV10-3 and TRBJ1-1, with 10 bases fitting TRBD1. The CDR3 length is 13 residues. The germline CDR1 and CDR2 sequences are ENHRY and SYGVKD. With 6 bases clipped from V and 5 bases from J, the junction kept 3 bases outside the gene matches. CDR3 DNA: TGTGCCATCAGCGGACAGGGGGTAACTGAAGCTTTCTTT. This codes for CAISGQGVTEAFF.

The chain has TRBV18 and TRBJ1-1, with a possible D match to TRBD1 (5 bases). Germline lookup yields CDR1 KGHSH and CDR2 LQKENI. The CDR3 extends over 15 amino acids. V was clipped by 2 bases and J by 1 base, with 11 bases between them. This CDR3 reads CASSPTGQGNTEAFF. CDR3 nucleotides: TGTGCCAGCTCACCAACCGGGCAGGGGAACACTGAAGCTTTCTTT.

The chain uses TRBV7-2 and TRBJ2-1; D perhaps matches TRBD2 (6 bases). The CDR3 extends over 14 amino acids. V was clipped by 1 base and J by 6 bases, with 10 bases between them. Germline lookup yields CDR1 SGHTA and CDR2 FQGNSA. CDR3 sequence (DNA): TGTGCCAGCAGCTTAGAGGGACTCCTCAATGAGCAGTTCTTC. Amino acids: CASSLEGLLNEQFF.

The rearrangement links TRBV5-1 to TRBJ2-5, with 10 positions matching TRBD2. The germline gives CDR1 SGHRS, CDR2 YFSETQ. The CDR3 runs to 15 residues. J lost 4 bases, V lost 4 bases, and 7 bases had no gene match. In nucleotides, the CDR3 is TGCGCCAGCAGCCACACTAGCGGGGTCCGAGAGACCCAGTACTTC. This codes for CASSHTSGVRETQYF.

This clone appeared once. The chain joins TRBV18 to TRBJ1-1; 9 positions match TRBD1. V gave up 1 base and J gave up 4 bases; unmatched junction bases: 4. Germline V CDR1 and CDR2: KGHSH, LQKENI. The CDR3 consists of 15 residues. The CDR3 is CASSPLDRGITEAFF. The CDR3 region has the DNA TGTGCCAGCTCACCACTCGACAGGGGGATCACTGAAGCTTTCTTT.

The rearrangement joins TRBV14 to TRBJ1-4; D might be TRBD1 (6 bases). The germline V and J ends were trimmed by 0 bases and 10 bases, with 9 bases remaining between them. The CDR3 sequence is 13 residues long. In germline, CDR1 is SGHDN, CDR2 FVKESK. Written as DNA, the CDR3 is TGTGCCAGCAGCCAAGATAGCAGGGGAAAACTGTTTTTT. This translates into CASSQDSRGKLFF.

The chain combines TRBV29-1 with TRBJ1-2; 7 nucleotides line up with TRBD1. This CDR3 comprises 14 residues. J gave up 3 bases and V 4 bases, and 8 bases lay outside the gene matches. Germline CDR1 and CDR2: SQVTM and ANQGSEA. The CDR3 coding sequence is TGCAGCGTTGGAGGTCGGGACAGCTACTATGGCTACACCTTC. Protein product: CSVGGRDSYYGYTF.

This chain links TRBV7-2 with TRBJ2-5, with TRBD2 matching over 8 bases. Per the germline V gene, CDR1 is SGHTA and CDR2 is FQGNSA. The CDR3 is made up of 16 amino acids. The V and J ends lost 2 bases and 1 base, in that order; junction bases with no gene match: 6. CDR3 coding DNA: TGTGCCAGCAGCTTAAGAAGCGGGGGATTCCAAGAGACCCAGTACTTC. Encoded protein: CASSLRSGGFQETQYF.

CDR3 sequence: CASSPQGPGANVLTF. The DNA for the CDR3 is TGTGCCAGCAGTCCACAGGGGCCTGGGGCCAACGTCCTGACTTTC. The chain uses TRBV6-5 and TRBJ2-6; TRBD1 matches at 7 bases. Per the germline V gene, CDR1 is MNHEY and CDR2 is SVGAGI. The V and J ends lost 5 bases and 2 bases, in that order; junction bases with no gene match: 3. This CDR3 has 15 residues.

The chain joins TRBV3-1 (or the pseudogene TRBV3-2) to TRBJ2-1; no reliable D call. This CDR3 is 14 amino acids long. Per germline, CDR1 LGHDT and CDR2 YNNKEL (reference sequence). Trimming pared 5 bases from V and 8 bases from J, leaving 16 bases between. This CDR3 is CASSFTPRGDEQFF. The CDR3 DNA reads TGTGCCAGCAGCTTTACTCCGCGAGGCGATGAGCAGTTCTTC.

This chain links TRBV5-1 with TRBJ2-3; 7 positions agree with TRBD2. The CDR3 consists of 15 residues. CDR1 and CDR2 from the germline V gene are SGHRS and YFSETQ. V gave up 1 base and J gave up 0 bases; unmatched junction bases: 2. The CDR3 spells CASSLTSASTDTQYF. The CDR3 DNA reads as TGCGCCAGCAGCTTGACTAGCGCTAGCACAGATACGCAGTATTTT.

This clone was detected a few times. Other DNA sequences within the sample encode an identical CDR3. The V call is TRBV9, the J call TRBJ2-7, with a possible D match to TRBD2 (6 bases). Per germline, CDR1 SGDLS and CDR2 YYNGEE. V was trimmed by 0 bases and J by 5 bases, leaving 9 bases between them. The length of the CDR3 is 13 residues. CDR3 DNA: TGTGCCAGCAGCGTAGGGGACTCTCACGAGCAGTACTTC. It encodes CASSVGDSHEQYF.

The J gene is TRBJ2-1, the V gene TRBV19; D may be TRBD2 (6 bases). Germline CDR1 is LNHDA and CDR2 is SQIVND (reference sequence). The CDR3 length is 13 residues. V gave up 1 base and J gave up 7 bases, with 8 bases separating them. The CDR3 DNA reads TGTGCCAGTAGTATAGTAGGGAGGAATGAGCAGTTCTTC. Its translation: CASSIVGRNEQFF.

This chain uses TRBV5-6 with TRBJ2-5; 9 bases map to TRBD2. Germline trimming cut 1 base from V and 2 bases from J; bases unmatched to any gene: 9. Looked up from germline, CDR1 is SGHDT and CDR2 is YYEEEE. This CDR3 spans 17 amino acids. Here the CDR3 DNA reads TGTGCCAGCAGCTTGTTCAAAGCGGGGGGCGGGCAAGAGACCCAGTACTTC. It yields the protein CASSLFKAGGGQETQYF.

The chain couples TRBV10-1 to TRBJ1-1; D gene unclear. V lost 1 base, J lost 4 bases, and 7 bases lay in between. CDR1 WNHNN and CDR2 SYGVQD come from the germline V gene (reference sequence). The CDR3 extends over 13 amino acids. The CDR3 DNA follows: TGCGCCAGCAGTGAGTTGTCGGGCACTGAAGCTTTCTTT. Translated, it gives CASSELSGTEAFF.